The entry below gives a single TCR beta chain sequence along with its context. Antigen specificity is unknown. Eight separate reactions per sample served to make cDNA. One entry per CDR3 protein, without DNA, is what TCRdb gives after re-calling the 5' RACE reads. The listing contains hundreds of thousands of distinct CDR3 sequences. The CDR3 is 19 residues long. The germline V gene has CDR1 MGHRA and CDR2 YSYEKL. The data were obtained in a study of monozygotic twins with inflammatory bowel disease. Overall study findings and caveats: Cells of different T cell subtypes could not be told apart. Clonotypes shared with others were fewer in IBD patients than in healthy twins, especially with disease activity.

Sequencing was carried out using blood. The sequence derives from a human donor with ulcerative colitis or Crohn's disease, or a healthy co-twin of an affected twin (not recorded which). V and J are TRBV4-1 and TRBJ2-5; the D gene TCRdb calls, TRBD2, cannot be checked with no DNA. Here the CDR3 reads CASSPRGTSGGAGQETQYF.